This record looks at one T cell receptor (beta chain) sequence and its context. CDR1 and CDR2 (germline): SGHVT, SQSDAQ. The V segment lost 5 bases and the J segment 3 bases; nucleotides outside the gene matches: 8. The CDR3 has 17 residues. The record originates from a study of blood T cell repertoires in COVID-19. The overall study: PBMCs, B-cell-depleted T cells, or T cells provided the cDNA or gDNA that made up the material.

This table comes from immunoSEQ multiplex PCR, and its TCRdb copy is limited to in-frame clones, with some not included. The sample holds more than 85,000 clones, approximately 90% seen once. Sequencing was done on a sample of peripheral blood. The receptor comes from a human donor in a cohort sampled during active COVID-19. The chain carries TRBV7-4 and TRBJ2-1, with 12 nucleotides matching TRBD2. The CDR3 DNA reads as TGTGCCAGCAGCGGGACTAGCGGGTCTCGTGACTACAATGAGCAGTTCTTC. Its translation: CASSGTSGSRDYNEQFF.